The following is a TCR beta chain sequence with its context. Its target is not known. This specimen comes from a study of siplizumab effects on memory and regulatory T cells. Regarding the study as a whole: Naive T cells appeared more diverse than memory cells and seemed to be major alloresponse contributors.

The germline V gene has CDR1 MDHEN and CDR2 SYDVKM. This CDR3 comprises 11 residues. V was cut by 8 bases and J by 5 bases, with 10 bases left in between. Per individual sample, around 9.1 x 10^4 TCR templates were assayed. Clones were read by immunoSEQ multiplex PCR, and TCRdb kept only the in-frame ones, dropping some. The sample records about 50,000 clones, about 93% being singletons. The chain is built from TRBV28 and TRBJ2-7; D might be TRBD1 (5 bases). The TCR originated in a human donor in good health. Sequencing was done on a sample of CD8+ T cells sorted from blood. The CDR3 nucleotides read TGTGCCAGCTTCATCAGGGACGAGCAGTACTTC. This gives the protein CASFIRDEQYF.